Here is one T cell receptor (beta chain) with its context. These data come from a study of blood T cell repertoires in COVID-19. Study overall: Sample material is recorded as cDNA or gDNA derived from T cells, B-cell-depleted T cells, or PBMCs.

This table comes from immunoSEQ multiplex PCR, and its TCRdb copy is limited to in-frame clones, with some not included. This repertoire shows roughly 160,000 clones, around 85% found once; its top ten account for 6.9%. Germline V gene sequence: CDR1 MNHEY, CDR2 SVGAGI. V gave up 4 bases and J gave up 4 bases, with 14 bases separating them. This CDR3 region has 15 residues. Sequencing used peripheral blood. This receptor was taken from a man older than 75 with COVID-19, enrolled during active disease. The rearrangement joins TRBV6-5 to TRBJ2-1; D might be TRBD1 (8 bases). CDR3: CASSSHRGGYNEQFF. CDR3 bases: TGTGCCAGCAGTTCCCACAGGGGGGGGTACAATGAGCAGTTCTTC.